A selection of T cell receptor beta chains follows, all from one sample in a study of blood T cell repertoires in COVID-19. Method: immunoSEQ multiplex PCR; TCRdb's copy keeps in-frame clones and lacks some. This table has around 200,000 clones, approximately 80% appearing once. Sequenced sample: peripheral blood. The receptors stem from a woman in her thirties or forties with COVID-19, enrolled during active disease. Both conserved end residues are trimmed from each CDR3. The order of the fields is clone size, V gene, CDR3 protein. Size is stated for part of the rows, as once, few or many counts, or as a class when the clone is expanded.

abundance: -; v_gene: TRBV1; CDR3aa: TSSQDRHGGEGDSPLH
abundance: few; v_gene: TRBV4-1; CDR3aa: ASSQILSMGYT
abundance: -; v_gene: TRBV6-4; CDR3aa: ASSDQTGFGAF
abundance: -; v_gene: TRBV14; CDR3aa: ASRGSGGTYEQY
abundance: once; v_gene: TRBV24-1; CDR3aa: ATSGSNSGGQF
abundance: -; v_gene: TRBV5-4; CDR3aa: ASLDRGEVETQY
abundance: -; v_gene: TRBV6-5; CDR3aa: ASSQTGGYT
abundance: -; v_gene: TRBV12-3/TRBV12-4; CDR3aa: ASSLAREETQY
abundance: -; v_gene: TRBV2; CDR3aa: ARGQGAGQPQH
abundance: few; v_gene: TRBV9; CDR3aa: ASSVELAGGPPYNEQF
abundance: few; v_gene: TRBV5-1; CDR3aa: ASSFRSGQGSSEAF
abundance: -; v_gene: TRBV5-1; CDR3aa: ASSWTGPEQY
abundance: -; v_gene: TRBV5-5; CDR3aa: ASINGQGRTGELF
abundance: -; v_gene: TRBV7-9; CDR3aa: ASSPVGVSNQPQH
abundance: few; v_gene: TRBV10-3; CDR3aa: AISESWGREQY
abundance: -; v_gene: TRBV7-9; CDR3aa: ASQDNYGYT
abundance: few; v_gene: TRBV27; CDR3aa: ASSLRAGWNNEQF
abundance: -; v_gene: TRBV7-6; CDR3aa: ASSLRLAGDQETQY
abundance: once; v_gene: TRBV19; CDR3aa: ASSVQGVGLGYT
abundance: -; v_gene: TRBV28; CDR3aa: ASSTGLQTQH
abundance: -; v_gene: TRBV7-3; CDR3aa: ASSFDSTEAF
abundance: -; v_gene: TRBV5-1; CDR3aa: ASSLVNRGQSTDTQY
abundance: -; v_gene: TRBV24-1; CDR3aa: ATSQSGVDGYT
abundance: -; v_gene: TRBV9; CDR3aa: ASSATRQAMVDTIY
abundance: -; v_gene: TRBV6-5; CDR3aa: ASRQRTGARGYT
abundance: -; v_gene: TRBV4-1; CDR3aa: ASSPDRGANSPLH
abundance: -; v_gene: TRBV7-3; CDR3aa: ASSRGTGVTEAF
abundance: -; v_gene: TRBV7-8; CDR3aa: ASSLAGSGYT
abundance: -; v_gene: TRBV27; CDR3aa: ASSSSSAGSYNEQF
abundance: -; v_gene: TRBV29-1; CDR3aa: SVVTANQPQH
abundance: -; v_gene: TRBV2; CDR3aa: ASSAESNYGYT
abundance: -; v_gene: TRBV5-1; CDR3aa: ARSPGGGQSYYEQY
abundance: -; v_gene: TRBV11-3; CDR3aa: ASSLDRETGGVY
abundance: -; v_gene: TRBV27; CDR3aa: ASSLKGLWDSAYEQY
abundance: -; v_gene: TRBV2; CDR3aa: ASRSRGTGELF
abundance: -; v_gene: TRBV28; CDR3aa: ASSLFPQGGTEAF
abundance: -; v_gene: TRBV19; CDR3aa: ASSIQGSYEQY
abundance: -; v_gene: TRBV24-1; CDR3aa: ATSDPGQGVETQY
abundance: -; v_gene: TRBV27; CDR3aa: ASSYQGLNQPQH
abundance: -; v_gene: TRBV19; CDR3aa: ASIAGAGAYNEQF
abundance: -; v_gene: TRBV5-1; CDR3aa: ASSFFSGTGIEAF
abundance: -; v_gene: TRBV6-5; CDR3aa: ATRGGMNYGYT
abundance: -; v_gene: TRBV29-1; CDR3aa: SALRDDNYGYT
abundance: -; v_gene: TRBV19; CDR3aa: ASSIGAGGGSRTDTQY
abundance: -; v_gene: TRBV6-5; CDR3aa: AIGQGINQPQH
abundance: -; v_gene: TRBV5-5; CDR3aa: ASSLVRGPYEQY
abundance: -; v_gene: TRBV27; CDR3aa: ASSFEPGQGYEQY
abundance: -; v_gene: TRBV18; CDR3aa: ASSPGPNTEAF
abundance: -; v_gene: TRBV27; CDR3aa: ASSFRGTGELF
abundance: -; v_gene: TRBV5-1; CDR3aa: ASSSSGTGRVDGYT
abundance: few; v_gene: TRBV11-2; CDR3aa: ASSPSGSSWGQPQH
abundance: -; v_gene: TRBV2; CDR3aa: ASNGGKNIQY
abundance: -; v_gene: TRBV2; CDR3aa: VQGYGRDGYGYT
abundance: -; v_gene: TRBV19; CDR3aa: ASRGGVEQF
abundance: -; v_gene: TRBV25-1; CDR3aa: ASSAQTFNYGYT
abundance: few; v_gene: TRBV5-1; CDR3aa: ASSLEIGGRNTGELF
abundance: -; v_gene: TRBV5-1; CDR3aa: ASSSSQGRGGYT
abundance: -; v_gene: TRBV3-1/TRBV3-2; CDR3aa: ASSRHLGQDNQPQH
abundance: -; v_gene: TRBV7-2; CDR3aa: ASSFGGQAGELF
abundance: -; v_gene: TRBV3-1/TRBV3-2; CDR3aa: ASSGDSGSPTDTQY